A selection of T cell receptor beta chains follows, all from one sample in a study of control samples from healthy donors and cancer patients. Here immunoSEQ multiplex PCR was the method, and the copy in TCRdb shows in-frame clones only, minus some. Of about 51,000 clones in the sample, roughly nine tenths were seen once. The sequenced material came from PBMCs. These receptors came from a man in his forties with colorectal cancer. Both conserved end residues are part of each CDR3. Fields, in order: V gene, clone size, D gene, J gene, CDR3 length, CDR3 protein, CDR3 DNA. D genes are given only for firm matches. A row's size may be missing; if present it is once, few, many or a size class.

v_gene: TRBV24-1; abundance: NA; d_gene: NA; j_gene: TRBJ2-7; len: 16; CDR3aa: CATKRGTTGPNWEQYF; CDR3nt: TGTGCCACCAAACGCGGCACGACAGGACCTAATTGGGAGCAGTACTTC
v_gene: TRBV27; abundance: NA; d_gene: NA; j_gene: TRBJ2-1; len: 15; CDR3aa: CASSLDRNSYNEQFF; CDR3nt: TGTGCCAGCAGTTTGGACAGAAACTCCTACAATGAGCAGTTCTTC
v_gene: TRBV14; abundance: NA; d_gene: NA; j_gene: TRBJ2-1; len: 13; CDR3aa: CASSRGLYNEQFF; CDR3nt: TGTGCCAGCAGTCGGGGACTGTACAATGAGCAGTTCTTC
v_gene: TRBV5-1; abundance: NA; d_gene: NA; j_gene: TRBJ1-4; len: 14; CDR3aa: CASSLGATNEKLFF; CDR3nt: TGCGCCAGCAGCTTGGGGGCAACTAATGAAAAACTGTTTTTT
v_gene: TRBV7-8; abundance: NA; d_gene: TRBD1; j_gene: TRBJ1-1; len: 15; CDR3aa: CASSIRTGSEREAFF; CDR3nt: TGTGCCAGCAGCATCAGGACAGGTTCCGAGAGGGAAGCTTTCTTT
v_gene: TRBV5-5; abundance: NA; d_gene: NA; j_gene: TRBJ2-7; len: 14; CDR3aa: CASSLVAGRYEQYF; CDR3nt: TGTGCCAGCAGCTTGGTGGCAGGGAGGTACGAGCAGTACTTC
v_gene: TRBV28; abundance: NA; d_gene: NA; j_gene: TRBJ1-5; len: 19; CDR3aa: CASSFRGGPQRVSNQPQHF; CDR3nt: TGTGCCAGCAGTTTCCGAGGAGGCCCGCAAAGAGTTAGCAATCAGCCCCAGCATTTT
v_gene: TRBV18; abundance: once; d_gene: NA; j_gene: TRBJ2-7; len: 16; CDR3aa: CASSTTLASSSYEQYF; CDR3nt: TGTGCCAGCTCAACTACTCTAGCTTCTAGCTCCTACGAGCAGTACTTC
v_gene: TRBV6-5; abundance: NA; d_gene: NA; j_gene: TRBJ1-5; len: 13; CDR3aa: CASSYGVAGPQHF; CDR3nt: TGTGCCAGCAGTTACGGAGTGGCGGGGCCCCAGCATTTT
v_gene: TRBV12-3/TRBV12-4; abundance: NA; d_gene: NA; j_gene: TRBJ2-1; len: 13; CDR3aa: CASRPLVYNEQFF; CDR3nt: TGTGCCAGCAGGCCTTTGGTATACAATGAGCAGTTCTTC
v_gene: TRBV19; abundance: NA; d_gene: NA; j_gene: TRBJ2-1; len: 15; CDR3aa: CASTHWASDYNEQFF; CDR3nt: TGTGCCAGTACCCATTGGGCTAGCGACTACAATGAGCAGTTCTTC
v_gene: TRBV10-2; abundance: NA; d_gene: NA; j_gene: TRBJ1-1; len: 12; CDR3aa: CASRRGTTEAFF; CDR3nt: TGCGCCAGCAGGAGGGGTACCACTGAAGCTTTCTTT
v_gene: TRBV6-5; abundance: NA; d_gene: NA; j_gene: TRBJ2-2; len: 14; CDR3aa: CASTVTGFVGELFF; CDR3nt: TGTGCCAGCACCGTGACAGGTTTTGTCGGGGAGCTGTTTTTT
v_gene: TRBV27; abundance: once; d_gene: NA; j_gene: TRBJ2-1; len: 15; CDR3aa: CASKISRGGIDEQFF; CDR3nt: TGTGCCAGCAAAATATCCCGTGGGGGGATCGATGAGCAGTTCTTC
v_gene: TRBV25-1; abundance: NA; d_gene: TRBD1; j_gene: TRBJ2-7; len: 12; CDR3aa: CAAVGQSYEQYF; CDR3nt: TGTGCCGCCGTGGGACAGAGCTACGAGCAGTACTTC
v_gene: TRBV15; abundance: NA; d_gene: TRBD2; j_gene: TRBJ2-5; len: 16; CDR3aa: CATSRGDYRPQETQYF; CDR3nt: TGTGCCACCAGCAGAGGGGACTACCGTCCGCAAGAGACCCAGTACTTC
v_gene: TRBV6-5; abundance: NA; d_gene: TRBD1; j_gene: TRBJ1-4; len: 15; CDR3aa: CASSYSAGGNEKLFF; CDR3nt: TGTGCCAGCAGTTATTCGGCAGGGGGGAATGAAAAACTGTTTTTT
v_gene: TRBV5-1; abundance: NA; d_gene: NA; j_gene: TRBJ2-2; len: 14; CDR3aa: CASSKALNTGELFF; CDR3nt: TGCGCCAGCAGTAAAGCCCTCAACACCGGGGAGCTGTTTTTT
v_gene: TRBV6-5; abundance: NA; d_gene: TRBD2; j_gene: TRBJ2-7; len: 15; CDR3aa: CASRDSSGIPYEQYF; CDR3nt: TGTGCCAGCAGGGATTCTAGCGGGATTCCCTACGAGCAGTACTTC
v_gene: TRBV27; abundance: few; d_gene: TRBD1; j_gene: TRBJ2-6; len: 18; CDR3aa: CASRMIGGYYSGANVLTF; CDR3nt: TGTGCCAGCAGAATGATAGGGGGCTACTACTCTGGGGCCAACGTCCTGACTTTC
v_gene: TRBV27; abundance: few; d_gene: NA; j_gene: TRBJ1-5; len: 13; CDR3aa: CASSSDSIQPQHF; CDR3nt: TGTGCCAGCAGTTCCGACAGTATTCAGCCCCAGCATTTT
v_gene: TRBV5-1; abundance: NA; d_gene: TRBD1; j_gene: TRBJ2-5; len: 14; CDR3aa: CASEPGQGRQTQYF; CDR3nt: TGCGCCAGTGAACCGGGACAGGGTCGACAGACCCAGTACTTC
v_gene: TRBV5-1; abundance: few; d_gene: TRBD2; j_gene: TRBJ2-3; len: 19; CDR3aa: CASSSKLLAGGFGTDTQYF; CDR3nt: TGCGCCAGCAGCTCGAAGCTCTTAGCGGGAGGTTTTGGCACAGATACGCAGTATTTT
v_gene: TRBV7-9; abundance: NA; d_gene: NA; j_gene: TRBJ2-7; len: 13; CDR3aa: CASSSAGTYEQYF; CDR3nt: TGTGCCAGCAGCTCTGCGGGTACCTACGAGCAGTACTTC
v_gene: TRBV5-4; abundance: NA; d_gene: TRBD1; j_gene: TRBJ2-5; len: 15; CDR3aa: CASSLGTGKQETQYF; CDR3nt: TGTGCCAGCAGCTTAGGGACAGGGAAACAAGAGACCCAGTACTTC
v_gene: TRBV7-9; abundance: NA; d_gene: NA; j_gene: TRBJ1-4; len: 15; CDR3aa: CASSLLGTTNEKLFF; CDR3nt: TGTGCCAGCAGCTTGCTCGGGACAACTAATGAAAAACTGTTTTTT
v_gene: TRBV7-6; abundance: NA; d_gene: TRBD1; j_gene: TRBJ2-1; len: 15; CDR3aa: CASSLGAGGRNEQFF; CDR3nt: TGTGCCAGCAGCCTCGGGGCAGGGGGACGGAATGAGCAGTTCTTC
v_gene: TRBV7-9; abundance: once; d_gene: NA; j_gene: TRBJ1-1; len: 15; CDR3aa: CASSFVWGEDTEAFF; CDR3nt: TGTGCCAGCAGCTTTGTGTGGGGGGAGGACACTGAAGCTTTCTTT
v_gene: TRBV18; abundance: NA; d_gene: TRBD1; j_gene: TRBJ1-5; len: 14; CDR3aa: CASSSGQGNQPQHF; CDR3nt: TGTGCCAGCTCATCGGGACAGGGGAATCAGCCCCAGCATTTT
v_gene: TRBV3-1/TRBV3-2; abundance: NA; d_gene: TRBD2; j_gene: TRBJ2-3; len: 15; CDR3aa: CASSQGLADTDTQYF; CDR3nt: TGTGCCAGCAGCCAAGGACTAGCGGACACAGATACGCAGTATTTT
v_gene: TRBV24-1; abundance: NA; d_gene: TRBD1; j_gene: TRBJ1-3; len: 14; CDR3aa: CATSSGTAGNTIYF; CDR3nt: TGTGCCACCAGTTCCGGGACAGCAGGAAACACCATATATTTT
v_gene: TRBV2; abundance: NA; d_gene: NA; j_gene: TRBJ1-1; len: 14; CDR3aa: CASSEGRLNTEAFF; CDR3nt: TGTGCCAGCAGTGAGGGCAGGTTGAACACTGAAGCTTTCTTT
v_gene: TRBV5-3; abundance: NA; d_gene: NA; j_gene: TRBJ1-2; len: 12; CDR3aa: CARSTRVPGYTF; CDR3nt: TGTGCCAGAAGCACCAGGGTGCCGGGCTACACCTTC
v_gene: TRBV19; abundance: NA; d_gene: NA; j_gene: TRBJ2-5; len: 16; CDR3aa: CASSIDRGGAQETQYF; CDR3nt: TGTGCCAGTAGTATAGATCGTGGGGGCGCACAAGAGACCCAGTACTTC
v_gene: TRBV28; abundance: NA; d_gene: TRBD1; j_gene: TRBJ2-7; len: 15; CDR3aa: CASRGSGQGGYEQYF; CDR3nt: TGTGCCAGCAGGGGATCGGGACAGGGCGGCTACGAGCAGTACTTC
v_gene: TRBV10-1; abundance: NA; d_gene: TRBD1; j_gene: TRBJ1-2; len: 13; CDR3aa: CASSRTGTYGYTF; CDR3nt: TGCGCCAGCAGTCGGACAGGGACCTATGGCTACACCTTC
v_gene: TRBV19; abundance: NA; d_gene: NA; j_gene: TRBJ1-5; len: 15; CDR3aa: CASSPVHSPNQPQHF; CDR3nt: TGTGCCAGTAGTCCGGTACACAGCCCAAATCAGCCCCAGCATTTT
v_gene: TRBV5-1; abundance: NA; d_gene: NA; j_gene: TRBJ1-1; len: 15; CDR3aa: CASSARLRGNTEAFF; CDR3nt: TGCGCCAGCAGCGCCCGATTGAGGGGTAACACTGAAGCTTTCTTT
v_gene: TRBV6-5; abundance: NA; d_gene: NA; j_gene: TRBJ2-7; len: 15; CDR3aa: CASSTSRRGSYEQYF; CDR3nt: TGTGCCAGCAGCACCTCCAGGAGGGGCTCCTACGAGCAGTACTTC